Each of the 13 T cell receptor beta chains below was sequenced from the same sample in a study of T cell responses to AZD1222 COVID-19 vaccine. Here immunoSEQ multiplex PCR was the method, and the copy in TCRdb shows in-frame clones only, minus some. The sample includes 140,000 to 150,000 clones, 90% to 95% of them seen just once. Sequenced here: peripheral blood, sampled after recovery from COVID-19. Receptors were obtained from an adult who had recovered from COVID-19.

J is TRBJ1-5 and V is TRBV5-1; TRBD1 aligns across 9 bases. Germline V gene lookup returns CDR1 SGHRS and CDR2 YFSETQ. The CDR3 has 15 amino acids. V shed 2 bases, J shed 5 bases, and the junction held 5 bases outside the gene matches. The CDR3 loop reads CASSLETGGHQPQHF. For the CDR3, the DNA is TGCGCCAGCAGCTTAGAGACAGGGGGTCATCAGCCCCAGCATTTT.

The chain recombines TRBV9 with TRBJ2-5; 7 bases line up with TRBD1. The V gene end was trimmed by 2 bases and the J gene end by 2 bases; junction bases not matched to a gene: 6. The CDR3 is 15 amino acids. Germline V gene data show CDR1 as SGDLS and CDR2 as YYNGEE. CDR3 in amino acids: CASSVSGQRQETQYF. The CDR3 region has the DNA TGTGCCAGCAGCGTCTCGGGACAGCGACAAGAGACCCAGTACTTC.

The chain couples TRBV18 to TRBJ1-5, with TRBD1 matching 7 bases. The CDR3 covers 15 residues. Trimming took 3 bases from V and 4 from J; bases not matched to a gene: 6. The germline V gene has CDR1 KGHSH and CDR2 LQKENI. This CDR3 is CASSPRDSRNQPQHF. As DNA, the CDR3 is TGTGCCAGCTCACCTAGGGACAGCCGAAATCAGCCCCAGCATTTT.

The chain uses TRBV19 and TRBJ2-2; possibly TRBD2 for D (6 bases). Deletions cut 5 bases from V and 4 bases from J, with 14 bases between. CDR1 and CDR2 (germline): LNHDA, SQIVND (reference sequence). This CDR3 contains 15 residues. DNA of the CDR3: TGTGCCAGTAGTGCCTCCGGGACTTCCACCGGGGAGCTGTTTTTT. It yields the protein CASSASGTSTGELFF.

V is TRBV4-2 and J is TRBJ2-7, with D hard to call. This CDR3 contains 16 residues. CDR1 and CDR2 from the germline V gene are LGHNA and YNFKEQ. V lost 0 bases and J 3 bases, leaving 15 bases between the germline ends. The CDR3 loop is CASSQELSGLGYEQYF. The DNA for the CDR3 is TGTGCCAGCAGCCAAGAGCTATCCGGGCTGGGCTACGAGCAGTACTTC.

The CDR3 DNA sequence: TGTGCCAGCAGTTCCCCGGGACTAAGGGACACCGGGGAGCTGTTTTTT. This encodes CASSSPGLRDTGELFF. This chain connects TRBV2 to TRBJ2-2; 7 positions match TRBD2. The CDR3 sequence is 16 residues long. The germline V gene has CDR1 SNHLY and CDR2 FYNNEI. The V segment lost 5 bases and the J segment 3 bases; nucleotides outside the gene matches: 9.

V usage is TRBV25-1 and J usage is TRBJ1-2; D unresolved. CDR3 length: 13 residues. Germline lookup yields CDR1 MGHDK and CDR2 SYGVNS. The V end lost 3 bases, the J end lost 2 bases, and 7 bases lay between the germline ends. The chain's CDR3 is CASSDGQNYGYTF. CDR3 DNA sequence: TGTGCCAGCAGTGACGGGCAGAACTATGGCTACACCTTC.

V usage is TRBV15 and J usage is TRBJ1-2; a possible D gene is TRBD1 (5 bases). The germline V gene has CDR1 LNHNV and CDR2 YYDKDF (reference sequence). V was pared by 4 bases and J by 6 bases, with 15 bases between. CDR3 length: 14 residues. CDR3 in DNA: TGTGCCACCAGCACGAGGGGCAGTACGGATGGCTACACCTTC. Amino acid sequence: CATSTRGSTDGYTF.

The CDR3 nucleotides are TGTGCCATCAGTGAGAGCGGCGAGACCCAGTACTTC. Encoded protein: CAISESGETQYF. This chain connects TRBV10-3 to TRBJ2-5; perhaps TRBD2 as D (5 bases). With 2 bases removed from V and 5 bases from J, the gap between germline ends came to 6 bases. CDR3 length: 12 residues. Germline CDR1 ENHRY, CDR2 SYGVKD.

CDR3 nucleotides: TGTGCCAGCAGTTCAACAGGGGGCTATTTCCAAGAGACCCAGTACTTC. Translation gives CASSSTGGYFQETQYF. The chain links TRBV6-5 to TRBJ2-5; 9 bases align to TRBD1. This CDR3 comprises 16 residues. V lost 4 bases and J lost 1; bases outside the gene matches: 7. Germline CDR1 is MNHEY and CDR2 is SVGAGI.

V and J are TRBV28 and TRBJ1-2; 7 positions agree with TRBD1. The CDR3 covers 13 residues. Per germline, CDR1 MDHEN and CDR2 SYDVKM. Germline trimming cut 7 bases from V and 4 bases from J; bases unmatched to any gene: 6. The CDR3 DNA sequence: TGTGCCAGCAATTCCCGGGACAGCTATGGCTACACCTTC. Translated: CASNSRDSYGYTF.

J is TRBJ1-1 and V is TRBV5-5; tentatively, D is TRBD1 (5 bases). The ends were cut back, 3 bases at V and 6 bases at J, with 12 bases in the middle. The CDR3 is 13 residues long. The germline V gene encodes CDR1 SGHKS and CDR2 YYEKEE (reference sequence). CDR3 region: CASSYPGSAEAFF. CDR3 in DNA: TGTGCCAGCAGCTATCCAGGGAGCGCTGAAGCTTTCTTT.

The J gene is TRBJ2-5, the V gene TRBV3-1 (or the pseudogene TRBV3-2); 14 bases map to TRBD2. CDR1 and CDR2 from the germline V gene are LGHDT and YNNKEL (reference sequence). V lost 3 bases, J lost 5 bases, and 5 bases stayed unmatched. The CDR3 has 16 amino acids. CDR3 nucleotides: TGTGCCAGCAGCCAGACTAGCGGGAGGGCCGGGGAGACCCAGTACTTC. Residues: CASSQTSGRAGETQYF.